These 30 T cell receptor beta chains came from one sample sequenced in a study of control samples from healthy donors and cancer patients. Sequencing was performed with immunoSEQ multiplex PCR; in TCRdb, only in-frame clones are kept and a portion is missing. The sample holds 78,000 or so clones, roughly 90% seen once. Sequencing used blood. The source is a woman aged 45-59 years in good health.

J is TRBJ2-1 and V is TRBV3-1 (or the pseudogene TRBV3-2), with D unresolved. V lost 2 bases and J lost 8, with 16 bases in between. The germline gives CDR1 LGHDT, CDR2 YNNKEL (reference sequence). This CDR3 is built from 15 residues. Here the CDR3 DNA reads TGTGCCAGCAGCCAATGGGAAGGCACGAGAGATGAGCAGTTCTTC. It specifies CASSQWEGTRDEQFF.

The J gene is TRBJ2-7, the V gene TRBV5-1, with 7 bases matching TRBD2. CDR1 is SGHRS, CDR2 YFSETQ, per germline. The length of the CDR3 is 15 residues. Trimming at V came to 4 bases and at J to 5 bases, leaving 12 bases not matched to a gene. The CDR3 reads CASSARGDILNEQYF. The CDR3, as DNA: TGCGCCAGCAGCGCCCGGGGGGATATCTTGAACGAGCAGTACTTC.

The chain combines TRBV30 with TRBJ1-2; D not certain. V was trimmed by 5 bases and J by 4 bases, leaving 11 bases between them. The germline CDR1 and CDR2 sequences are GTSNPN and SVGIG (reference sequence). The CDR3 consists of 12 residues. The CDR3 here is CAWSAVSYGYTF. The CDR3 DNA reads as TGTGCCTGGTCCGCCGTATCCTATGGCTACACCTTC.

The gene calls are TRBV6-5 and TRBJ1-2; 7 bases match TRBD1. Germline values: CDR1 MNHEY, CDR2 SVGAGI. Losses at the gene ends were 5 bases for V and 3 bases for J; bases not matched to a gene: 6. This CDR3 region has 14 residues. DNA for the CDR3: TGTGCCAGCAGTCTAGGGGGCGAGGACTATGGCTACACCTTC. Translating it yields CASSLGGEDYGYTF.

The V call is TRBV13, the J call TRBJ1-1; D call uncertain. Germline CDR1 PRHDT, CDR2 FYEKMQ (reference sequence). The CDR3 length is 12 residues. V was clipped by 8 bases and J by 1 base, with 8 bases between them. The DNA of the CDR3 is TGTGCCAGCGGCAGAGCGAACACTGAAGCTTTCTTT. Translating gives CASGRANTEAFF.

The chain uses TRBV7-8 and TRBJ2-4; maybe TRBD2 (5 bases). This CDR3 is 14 amino acids long. V was clipped by 5 bases and J by 6 bases, with 14 bases between them. The germline gives CDR1 SGHVS, CDR2 FQNEAQ. CDR3 coding DNA: TGTGCCAGCAGCACCACTCGGGGATTAAACATTCAGTACTTC. This codes for CASSTTRGLNIQYF.

This clone turned up a few times. The CDR3 here is CASSSTVNTEAFF. The CDR3 coding sequence is TGTGCCAGCAGCTCGACAGTGAACACTGAAGCTTTCTTT. The V gene is TRBV5-5, the J gene TRBJ1-1; a possible D gene is TRBD1 (5 bases). The germline CDR1 and CDR2 sequences are SGHKS and YYEKEE (reference sequence). Trimming stripped 3 bases from V and 0 bases from J, with 6 bases between. CDR3 size: 13 residues.

This chain joins TRBV5-1 and TRBJ2-4; maybe TRBD1 (6 bases). V shed 0 bases and J shed 7 bases, with 8 bases lying between them. The CDR3 sequence is 13 residues long. CDR1 is SGHRS and CDR2 is YFSETQ in the germline V gene. The CDR3 sequence is CASSLGQGNIQYF. CDR3 nucleotides: TGCGCCAGCAGCTTGGGTCAGGGGAACATTCAGTACTTC.

This clone was found a few times. The chain recombines TRBV7-9 with TRBJ2-2; D remains unclear. Germline V gives CDR1 SEHNR, CDR2 FQNEAQ (reference sequence). Between the trimmed V and J ends, which lost 8 bases and 1 base, there was a span of 11 bases. There are 14 residues in the CDR3. The CDR3 here is CASGFQGNTGELFF. The CDR3 nucleotides are TGTGCCAGCGGATTTCAAGGGAACACCGGGGAGCTGTTTTTT.

This chain connects TRBV6-4 to TRBJ2-7; D remains ambiguous. Germline-derived CDR1 and CDR2 are MRHNA and SNTAGT. V lost 2 bases to trimming and J lost 3 bases, with 14 bases between them. This CDR3 is built from 15 residues. The CDR3 loop is CASSDVGQSLYEQYF. In nucleotides, the CDR3 is TGTGCCAGCAGTGACGTTGGGCAAAGCCTCTACGAGCAGTACTTC.

V usage is TRBV6-5 and J usage is TRBJ1-1, with 8 nucleotides matching TRBD1. The trim removed 6 bases at V and 8 bases at J, leaving 8 bases unmatched. This CDR3 is 13 amino acids long. Germline V gene data show CDR1 as MNHEY and CDR2 as SVGAGI. CDR3 DNA sequence: TGTGCCAGCAGGAAAACAGGGGGTACCGAAGCTTTCTTT. Protein product: CASRKTGGTEAFF.

This clone has just one count. The V gene is TRBV5-1, the J gene TRBJ2-1; TRBD2 agrees at 11 bases. Losses at the gene ends were 2 bases for V and 5 bases for J; bases not matched to a gene: 3. CDR1 and CDR2 (germline): SGHRS, YFSETQ. The length of the CDR3 is 15 residues. DNA of the CDR3: TGCGCCAGCAGCTTATCTAGCGGGGGGCACAATGAGCAGTTCTTC. Its translation: CASSLSSGGHNEQFF.

The chain links TRBV21-1 to TRBJ2-3; the DNA was not used to check the table's D call, TRBD2. TRBV21-1 is given as a pseudogene. The CDR3 is made up of 16 amino acids. CDR3 nucleotide sequence: TGTGCCAGCAGCAAAATAGGACTAGCTGGGACAGATACGCAGTATTTT. Its protein is CASSKIGLAGTDTQYF.

The chain carries TRBV5-6 and TRBJ1-2; D gene unclear. The CDR3 extends over 13 amino acids. Trimming took 4 bases from V and 10 from J, leaving 17 bases between them. The germline V gene encodes CDR1 SGHDT and CDR2 YYEEEE. CDR3 sequence (DNA): TGTGCCAGCAGCCGCGCGCGGGGAGATGCCTACACCTTC. Translating gives CASSRARGDAYTF.

The V and J genes are TRBV5-4 and TRBJ2-3; D is undetermined. The germline V gene encodes CDR1 SGHNT and CDR2 YYREEE (reference sequence). Trimming took 3 bases from V and 6 from J, leaving 5 bases between them. The CDR3 contains 11 residues. The CDR3, as DNA: TGTGCCAGCAGCTCTCAGGATACGCAGTATTTT. This sequence encodes CASSSQDTQYF.

This chain links TRBV4-2 with TRBJ2-3; 7 nucleotides line up with TRBD2. The CDR3 is made up of 16 amino acids. V lost 3 bases, J lost 1 base, and 7 bases stayed unmatched. Germline V gives CDR1 LGHNA, CDR2 YNFKEQ. CDR3 sequence: CASSQQTSSRTDTQYF. CDR3 coding DNA: TGTGCCAGCAGCCAGCAGACTAGCAGCCGCACAGATACGCAGTATTTT.

In its sample, this clone was seen once. The genes are TRBV12-5 and TRBJ2-3; D is unclear. Germline loops: CDR1 LGHNT, CDR2 FRNRAP. This CDR3 has 11 residues. V was pared by 6 bases and J by 5 bases, with 6 bases between. CDR3 protein: CASGFGDTQYF. CDR3 nucleotides: TGTGCTAGTGGCTTTGGAGATACGCAGTATTTT.

The V and J genes are TRBV19 and TRBJ1-1, with D tentatively TRBD1 (6 bases). V was pared by 1 base and J by 5 bases, with 14 bases between. CDR1 and CDR2 from the germline V gene are LNHDA and SQIVND (reference sequence). The CDR3 extends over 15 amino acids. The CDR3 sequence is CASSIAAGAGTEAFF. In nucleotides, the CDR3 is TGTGCCAGTAGTATAGCTGCGGGGGCGGGAACTGAAGCTTTCTTT. The full variable domain, in which reference TRBV19 and TRBJ1-1 provide the parts outside the CDR3, is DGGITQSPKYLFRKEGQNVTLSCEQNLNHDAMYWYRQDPGQGLRLIYYSQIVNDFQKGDIAEGYSVSREKKESFPLTVTSAQKNPTAFYLCASSIAAGAGTEAFFGQGTRLTVV.

The chain carries TRBV12-3 or TRBV12-4 and TRBJ2-1, with 8 bases identical to TRBD2. J gave up 13 bases and V 2 bases, and 4 bases lay outside the gene matches. The CDR3 totals 12 residues. CDR3 sequence: CASSLSRGVQFF. The DNA of the CDR3 is TGTGCCAGCAGTTTATCGCGGGGGGTACAGTTCTTC.

The chain combines TRBV14 with TRBJ1-3; TRBD1 aligns across 9 bases. The CDR3 has 13 amino acids. V lost 5 bases to trimming and J lost 7 bases; unmatched junction nucleotides: 3. Germline V CDR1 and CDR2: SGHDN, FVKESK. The CDR3 region is CASSGGQGNTIYF. The DNA of the CDR3 is TGTGCCAGCAGCGGGGGACAGGGTAACACCATATATTTT.

The chain couples TRBV6-6 to TRBJ1-1; unclear D gene. CDR1 MNHNY and CDR2 SVGAGI come from the germline V gene (reference sequence). The CDR3 totals 11 residues. V dropped 6 bases and J dropped 6 bases, with 8 bases sitting between them. The CDR3 nucleotides are TGTGCCAGCAGCCCCCGATCTGAAGCTTTCTTT. This codes for CASSPRSEAFF.

V is TRBV6-1 and J is TRBJ1-2; D is ambiguous. V lost 1 base, J lost 1 base, and 7 bases lay in between. The CDR3 sequence is 14 residues long. Germline V gene lookup returns CDR1 MNHNS and CDR2 SASEGT. The chain's CDR3 is CASSEVTDNYGYTF. In DNA form, the CDR3 reads TGTGCCAGCAGTGAAGTTACGGATAACTATGGCTACACCTTC.

For this clone: The same CDR3 arises from other DNA sequences in this sample as well. CDR3: CASSPGTGNEKLFF. CDR3 sequence (DNA): TGTGCCAGCTCACCCGGGACAGGGAACGAAAAACTGTTTTTT. The chain links TRBV18 to TRBJ1-4; 9 bases are a match to TRBD1. Germline loops: CDR1 KGHSH, CDR2 LQKENI. With V trimmed by 3 bases and J by 8 bases, 4 bases remained unmatched. The CDR3 is 14 amino acids.

This clone has a handful of counts. The chain employs TRBV10-2 and TRBJ2-3; TRBD2 might be the D (7 bases). The CDR3 has 16 amino acids. Trimming pared 2 bases from V and 5 bases from J, leaving 17 bases between. Germline V gives CDR1 WSHSY, CDR2 SAAADI. CDR3 in DNA: TGCGCCAGCAGTGAGCAAATCACGGGGGGCGGAGATACGCAGTATTTT. Its protein is CASSEQITGGGDTQYF.

The V gene is TRBV2, the J gene TRBJ1-5; tentative D call: TRBD1 (6 bases). Between the trimmed V and J ends, which lost 8 bases and 3 bases, there was a span of 11 bases. The CDR3 loop spans 13 amino acids. CDR1 SNHLY and CDR2 FYNNEI come from the germline V gene. Here the CDR3 DNA reads TGTGCCAGCTCCGGACAGCACAATCAGCCCCAGCATTTT. This gives the protein CASSGQHNQPQHF.

The rearrangement joins TRBV15 to TRBJ1-4, with D perhaps matching TRBD1 (6 bases). The CDR3 is 16 amino acids. Germline V gene data show CDR1 as LNHNV and CDR2 as YYDKDF (reference sequence). Trimming took 1 base from V and 6 from J, leaving 15 bases between them. The chain's CDR3 is CATSRAGAQSYEKLFF. CDR3 DNA sequence: TGTGCCACCAGCAGAGCGGGGGCCCAGTCGTATGAAAAACTGTTTTTT.

The chain carries TRBV2 and TRBJ1-1; 10 bases line up with TRBD1. The CDR3 runs 15 residues. CDR1 SNHLY and CDR2 FYNNEI come from the germline V gene. Trimming cost V 5 bases and J 1 base; bases outside gene matches: 4. CDR3 DNA sequence: TGTGCCAGCAGTCCCCGGACAGGGGGGAACACTGAAGCTTTCTTT. It specifies CASSPRTGGNTEAFF.

The J gene is TRBJ2-3, the V gene TRBV6-2 or TRBV6-3; D gene ambiguous. V was shortened by 2 bases and J by 3 bases, with 6 bases between the two germline ends. CDR1 MNHEY and CDR2 SVGEGT come from the germline V gene. This CDR3 contains 13 residues. The CDR3 nucleotides are TGTGCCAGCAGTTACATACGGACAGATACGCAGTATTTT. It translates to CASSYIRTDTQYF.

The rearrangement uses TRBV10-2 and TRBJ2-1; D is unclear. The CDR3 length is 15 residues. Germline CDR1 reads WSHSY; CDR2 reads SAAADI. The V end was cut by 3 bases, the J end by 5 bases, with 14 bases between. The CDR3 DNA reads as TGCGCCAGCAGTGATACGTCCCGGGTCCACAATGAGCAGTTCTTC. It encodes CASSDTSRVHNEQFF.

A remark on this clone: This CDR3 is also generated by other DNA sequences in the sample. This sequence joins TRBV12-3 or TRBV12-4 and TRBJ1-2; unclear D gene. This CDR3 contains 12 residues. Trimming cost V 3 bases and J 4 bases, with 6 bases left between them. CDR3 sequence reads: CASSLSAYGYTF. The CDR3 coding sequence is TGTGCCAGCAGTTTGTCTGCCTATGGCTACACCTTC.